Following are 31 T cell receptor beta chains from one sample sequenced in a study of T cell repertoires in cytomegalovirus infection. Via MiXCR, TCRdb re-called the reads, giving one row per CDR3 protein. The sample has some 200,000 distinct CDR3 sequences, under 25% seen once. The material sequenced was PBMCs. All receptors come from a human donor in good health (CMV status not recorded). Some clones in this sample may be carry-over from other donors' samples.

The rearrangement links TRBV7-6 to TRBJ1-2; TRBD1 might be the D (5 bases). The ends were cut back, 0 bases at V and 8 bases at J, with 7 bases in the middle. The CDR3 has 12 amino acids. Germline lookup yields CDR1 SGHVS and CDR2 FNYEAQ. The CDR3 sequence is CASSLAGEGYTF. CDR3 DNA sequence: TGTGCCAGCAGCTTAGCGGGGGAAGGCTACACCTTC.

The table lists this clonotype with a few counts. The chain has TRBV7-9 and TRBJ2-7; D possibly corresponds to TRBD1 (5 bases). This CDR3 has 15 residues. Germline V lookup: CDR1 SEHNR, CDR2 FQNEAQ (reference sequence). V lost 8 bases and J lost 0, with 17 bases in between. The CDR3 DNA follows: TGTGCCAGCGAAGCGAATCAGGGAAGCTCCTACGAGCAGTACTTC. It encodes CASEANQGSSYEQYF.

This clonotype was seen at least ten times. CDR3 protein: CASSINRGDNEQFF. The CDR3 DNA reads as TGTGCCAGCAGTATCAACAGGGGTGACAATGAGCAGTTCTTC. The chain recombines TRBV7-2 with TRBJ2-1; 7 nucleotides line up with TRBD1. Unmatched junction bases numbered 7, after V lost 6 bases and J lost 5 bases. CDR1 is SGHTA and CDR2 is FQGNSA in the germline V gene. The CDR3 consists of 14 residues.

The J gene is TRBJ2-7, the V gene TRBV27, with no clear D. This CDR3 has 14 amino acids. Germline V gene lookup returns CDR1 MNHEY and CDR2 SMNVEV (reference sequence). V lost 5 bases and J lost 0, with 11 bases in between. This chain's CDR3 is CASSASMSSYEQYF. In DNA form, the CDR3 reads TGTGCCAGCAGTGCTTCTATGAGCTCCTACGAGCAGTACTTC.

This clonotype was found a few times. The CDR3 reads CSARSADEWPNYGYTF. The DNA of the CDR3 is TGCAGTGCTAGATCGGCGGACGAGTGGCCTAACTATGGCTACACCTTC. The rearrangement uses TRBV20-1 and TRBJ1-2; no firm D call. The CDR3 length is 16 residues. Germline V gives CDR1 DFQATT, CDR2 SNEGSKA (reference sequence). Deletions cut 2 bases from V and 0 bases from J, with 16 bases between.

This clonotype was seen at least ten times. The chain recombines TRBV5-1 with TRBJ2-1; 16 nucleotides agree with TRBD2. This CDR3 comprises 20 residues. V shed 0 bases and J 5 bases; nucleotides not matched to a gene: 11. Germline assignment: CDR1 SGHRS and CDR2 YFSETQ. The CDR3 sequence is CASSLALPGTSGRANNEQFF. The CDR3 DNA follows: TGCGCCAGCAGCTTGGCCCTCCCAGGGACTAGCGGGAGGGCCAACAATGAGCAGTTCTTC.

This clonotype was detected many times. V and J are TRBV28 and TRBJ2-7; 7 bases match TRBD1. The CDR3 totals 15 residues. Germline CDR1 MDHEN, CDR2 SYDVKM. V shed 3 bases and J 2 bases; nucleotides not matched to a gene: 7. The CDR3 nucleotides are TGTGCCAGCAGTTTGGGGACAGTGACTACCTACGAGCAGTACTTC. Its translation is CASSLGTVTTYEQYF.

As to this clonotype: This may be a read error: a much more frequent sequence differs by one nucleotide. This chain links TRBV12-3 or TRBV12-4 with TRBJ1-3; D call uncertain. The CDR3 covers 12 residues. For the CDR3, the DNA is TGTGCCATCAGTTTTCCAGGAAACACCATATATTTT. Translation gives CAISFPGNTIYF.

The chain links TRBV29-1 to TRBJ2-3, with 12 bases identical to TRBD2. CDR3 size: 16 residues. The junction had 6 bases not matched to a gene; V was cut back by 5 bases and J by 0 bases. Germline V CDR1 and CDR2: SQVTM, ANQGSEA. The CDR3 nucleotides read TGCAGCGTTCAAACTAGCGGGAGGTACAGCACAGATACGCAGTATTTT. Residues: CSVQTSGRYSTDTQYF.

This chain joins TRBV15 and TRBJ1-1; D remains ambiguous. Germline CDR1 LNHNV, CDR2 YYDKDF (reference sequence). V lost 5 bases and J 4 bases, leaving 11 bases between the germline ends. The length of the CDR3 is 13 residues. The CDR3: CATSAPEGTEAFF. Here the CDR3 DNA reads TGTGCCACCAGCGCCCCAGAAGGCACTGAAGCTTTCTTT.

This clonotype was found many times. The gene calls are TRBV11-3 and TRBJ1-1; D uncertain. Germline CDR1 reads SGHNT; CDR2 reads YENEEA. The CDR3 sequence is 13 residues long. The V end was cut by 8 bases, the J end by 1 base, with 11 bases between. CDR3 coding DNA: TGTGCCAGCGAAAAGGAGGGGAACACTGAAGCTTTCTTT. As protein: CASEKEGNTEAFF.

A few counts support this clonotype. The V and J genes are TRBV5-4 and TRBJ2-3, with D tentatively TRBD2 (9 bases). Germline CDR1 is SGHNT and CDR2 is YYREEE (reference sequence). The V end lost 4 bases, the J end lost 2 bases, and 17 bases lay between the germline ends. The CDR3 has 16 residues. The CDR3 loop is CASSQGASGITDTQYF. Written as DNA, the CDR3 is TGTGCCAGCAGCCAGGGGGCTAGCGGGATCACAGATACGCAGTATTTT. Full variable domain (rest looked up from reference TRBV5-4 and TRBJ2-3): ETGVTQSPTHLIKTRGQQVTLRCSSQSGHNTVSWYQQALGQGPQFIFQYYREEENGRGNFPPRFSGLQFPNYSSELNVNALELDDSALYLCASSQGASGITDTQYFGPGTRLTVL.

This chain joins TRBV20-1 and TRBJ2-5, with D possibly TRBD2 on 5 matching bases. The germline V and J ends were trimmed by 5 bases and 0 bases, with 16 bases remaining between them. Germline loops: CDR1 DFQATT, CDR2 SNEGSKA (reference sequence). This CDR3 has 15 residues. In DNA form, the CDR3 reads TGCAGTGCTGTAAAGAGGGCTTCTAACCAAGAGACCCAGTACTTC. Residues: CSAVKRASNQETQYF.

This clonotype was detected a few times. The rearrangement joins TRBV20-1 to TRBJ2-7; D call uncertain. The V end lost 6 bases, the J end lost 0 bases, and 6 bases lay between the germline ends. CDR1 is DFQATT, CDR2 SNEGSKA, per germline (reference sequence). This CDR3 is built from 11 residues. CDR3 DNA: TGCAGTGCGGGCAACTCCTACGAGCAGTACTTC. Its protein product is CSAGNSYEQYF.

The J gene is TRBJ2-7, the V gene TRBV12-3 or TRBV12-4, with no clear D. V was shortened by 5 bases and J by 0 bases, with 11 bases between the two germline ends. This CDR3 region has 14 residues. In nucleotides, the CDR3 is TGTGCCAGCAGTCTCGATGCCGTCTCCTACGAGCAGTACTTC. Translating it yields CASSLDAVSYEQYF.

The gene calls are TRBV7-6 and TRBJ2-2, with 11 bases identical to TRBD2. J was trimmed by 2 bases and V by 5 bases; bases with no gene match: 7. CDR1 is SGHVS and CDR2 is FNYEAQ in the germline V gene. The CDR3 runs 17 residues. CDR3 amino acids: CASSVRLAGTNTGELFF. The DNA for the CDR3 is TGTGCCAGCAGCGTGCGACTAGCGGGAACAAACACCGGGGAGCTGTTTTTT.

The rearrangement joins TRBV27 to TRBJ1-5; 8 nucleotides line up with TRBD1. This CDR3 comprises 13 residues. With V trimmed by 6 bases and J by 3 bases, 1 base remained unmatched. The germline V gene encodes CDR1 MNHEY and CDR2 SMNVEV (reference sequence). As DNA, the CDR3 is TGTGCCAGCAGGGACAGGGTCAATCAGCCCCAGCATTTT. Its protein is CASRDRVNQPQHF.

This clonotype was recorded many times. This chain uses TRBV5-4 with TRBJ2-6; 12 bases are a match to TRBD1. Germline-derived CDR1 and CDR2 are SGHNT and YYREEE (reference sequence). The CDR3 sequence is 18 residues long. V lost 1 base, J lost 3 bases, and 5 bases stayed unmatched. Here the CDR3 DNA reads TGTGCCAGCAGCTTGTCGGGACAGGGGGCTCTTGGGGCCAACGTCCTGACTTTC. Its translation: CASSLSGQGALGANVLTF. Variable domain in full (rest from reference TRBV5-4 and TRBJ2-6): ETGVTQSPTHLIKTRGQQVTLRCSSQSGHNTVSWYQQALGQGPQFIFQYYREEENGRGNFPPRFSGLQFPNYSSELNVNALELDDSALYLCASSLSGQGALGANVLTFGAGSRLTVL.

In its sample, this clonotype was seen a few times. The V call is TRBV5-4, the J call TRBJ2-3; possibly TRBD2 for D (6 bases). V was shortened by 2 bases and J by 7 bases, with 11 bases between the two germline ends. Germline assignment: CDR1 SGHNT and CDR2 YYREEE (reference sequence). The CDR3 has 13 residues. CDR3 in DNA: TGTGCCAGCAGCTTTTGGGCGGGAAATACGCAGTATTTT. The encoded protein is CASSFWAGNTQYF.

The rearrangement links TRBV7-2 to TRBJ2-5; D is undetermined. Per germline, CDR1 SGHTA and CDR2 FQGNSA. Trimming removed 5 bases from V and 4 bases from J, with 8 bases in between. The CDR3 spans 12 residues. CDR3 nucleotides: TGTGCCAGCAGCCCCTACAGAGAGACCCAGTACTTC. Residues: CASSPYRETQYF.

This CDR3 is CSLSTSRRSTDTQYF. The CDR3 DNA sequence: TGCAGCTTGAGCACTAGCCGACGCTCCACAGATACGCAGTATTTT. J is TRBJ2-3 and V is TRBV29-1; a possible D gene is TRBD2 (6 bases). Germline V gene data show CDR1 as SQVTM and CDR2 as ANQGSEA. This CDR3 is built from 15 residues. V lost 8 bases to trimming and J lost 2 bases, with 20 bases between them.

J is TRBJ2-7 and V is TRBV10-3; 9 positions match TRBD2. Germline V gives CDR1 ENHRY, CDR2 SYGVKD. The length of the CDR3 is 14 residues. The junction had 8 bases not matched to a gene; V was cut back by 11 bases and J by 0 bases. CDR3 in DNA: TGTGCCGCGTCCGAGCGGGGGGACTCCTACGAGCAGTACTTC. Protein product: CAASERGDSYEQYF.

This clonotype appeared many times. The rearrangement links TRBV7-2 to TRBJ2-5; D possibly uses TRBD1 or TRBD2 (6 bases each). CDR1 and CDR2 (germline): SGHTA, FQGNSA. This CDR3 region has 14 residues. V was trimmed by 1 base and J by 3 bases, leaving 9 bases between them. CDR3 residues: CASSLGGAEETQYF. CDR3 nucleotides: TGTGCCAGCAGCTTAGGGGGGGCCGAAGAGACCCAGTACTTC.

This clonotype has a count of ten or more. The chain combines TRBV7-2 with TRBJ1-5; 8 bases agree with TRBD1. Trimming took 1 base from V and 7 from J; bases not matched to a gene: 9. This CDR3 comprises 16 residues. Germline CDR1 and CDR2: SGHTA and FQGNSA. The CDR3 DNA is TGTGCCAGCAGCTTAGGTCGACAGGGGCTGAACCAGCCCCAGCATTTT. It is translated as CASSLGRQGLNQPQHF.

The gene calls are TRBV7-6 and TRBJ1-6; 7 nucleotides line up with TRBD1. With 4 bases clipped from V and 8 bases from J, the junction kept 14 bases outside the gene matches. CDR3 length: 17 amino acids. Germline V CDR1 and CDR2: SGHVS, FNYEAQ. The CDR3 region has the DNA TGTGCCAGCAGCTCGAACGACAGGGACGTAGTAGATTCACCCCTCCACTTT. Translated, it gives CASSSNDRDVVDSPLHF.

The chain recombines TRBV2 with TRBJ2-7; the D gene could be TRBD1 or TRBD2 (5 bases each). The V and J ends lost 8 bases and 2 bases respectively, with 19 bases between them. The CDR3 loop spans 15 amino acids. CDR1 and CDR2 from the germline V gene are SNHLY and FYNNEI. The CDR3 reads CASGRQTPGTYEQYF. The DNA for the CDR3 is TGTGCCAGCGGGAGACAGACCCCAGGGACCTACGAGCAGTACTTC.

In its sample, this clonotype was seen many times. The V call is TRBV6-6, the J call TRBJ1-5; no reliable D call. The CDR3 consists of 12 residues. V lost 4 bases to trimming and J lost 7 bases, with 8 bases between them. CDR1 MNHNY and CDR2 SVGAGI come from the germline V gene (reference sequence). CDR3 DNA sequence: TGTGCCAGCAGTTTTCAAGGACAGCCCCAGCATTTT. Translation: CASSFQGQPQHF.

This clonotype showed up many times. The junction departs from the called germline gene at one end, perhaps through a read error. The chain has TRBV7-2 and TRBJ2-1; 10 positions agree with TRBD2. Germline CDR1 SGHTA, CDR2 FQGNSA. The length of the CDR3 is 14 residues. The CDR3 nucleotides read TGTGCCAGCAGCTTGAGTGAAGCGGGGGGGGTCCCAATCTTC. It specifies CASSLSEAGGVPIF.

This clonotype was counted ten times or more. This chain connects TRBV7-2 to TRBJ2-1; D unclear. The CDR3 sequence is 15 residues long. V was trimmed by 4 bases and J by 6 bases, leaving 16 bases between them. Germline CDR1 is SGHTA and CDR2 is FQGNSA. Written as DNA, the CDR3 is TGTGCCAGCAGCTCCACAACCCTCGGGTCCAATGAGCAGTTCTTC. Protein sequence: CASSSTTLGSNEQFF.

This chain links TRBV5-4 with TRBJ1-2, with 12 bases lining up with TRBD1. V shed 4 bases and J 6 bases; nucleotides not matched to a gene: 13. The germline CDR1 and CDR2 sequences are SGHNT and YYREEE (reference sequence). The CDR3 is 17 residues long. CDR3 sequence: CASSPLRDRGLVNGYTF. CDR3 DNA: TGTGCCAGCAGCCCTCTCCGGGACAGGGGGCTGGTAAATGGCTACACCTTC. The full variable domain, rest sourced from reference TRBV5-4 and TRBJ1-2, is ETGVTQSPTHLIKTRGQQVTLRCSSQSGHNTVSWYQQALGQGPQFIFQYYREEENGRGNFPPRFSGLQFPNYSSELNVNALELDDSALYLCASSPLRDRGLVNGYTFGSGTRLTVV.

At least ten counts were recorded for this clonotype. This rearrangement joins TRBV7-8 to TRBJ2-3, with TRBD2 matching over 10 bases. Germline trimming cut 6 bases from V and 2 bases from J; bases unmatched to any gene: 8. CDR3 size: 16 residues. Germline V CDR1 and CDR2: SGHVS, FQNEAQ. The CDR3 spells CASRPGLADYTDTQYF. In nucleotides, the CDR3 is TGTGCCAGCAGACCTGGACTAGCGGACTACACAGATACGCAGTATTTT.